Listed below are T cell receptor beta chains from one sample, sequenced in a study of T-cell reconstitution after alpha-beta-depleted transplantation in children. TCRdb analysed the PCR reads with MiXCR anew, one entry per CDR3 protein. The sample contains hundreds of thousands of distinct CDR3 sequences, approximately 15% of which appear only once. The sequencing here drew on PBMCs from the stem cell graft donor, taken from the stem cell graft. The receptors derive from a human donor who donated a stem cell graft to a child with acute myeloid leukemia. CDR3s include the opening cysteine and the closing phenylalanine or tryptophan. The D gene is left open where the match is weak. Expanded clones get a size class; other rows say once, few or many, or leave the size out.

many NA TRBJ2-7 TRBV6-6 TGTGCCAGCAGTTTGGACGGGACCTACGAGCAGTACTTC CASSLDGTYEQYF
many NA TRBJ1-2 TRBV5-1 TGCGCCAGCAGGGCTGACTATGGCTACACCTTC CASRADYGYTF
many NA TRBJ1-1 TRBV9 TGTGCCAGCAGCGTAGTGGGGTTCCGTACAACTGAAGCTTTCTTT CASSVVGFRTTEAFF
many NA TRBJ2-7 TRBV20-1 TGCAGTGCTAGAAGGCAGGGAGAACCCCTGAGGCGGTACTTC CSARRQGEPLRRYF
NA TRBD2 TRBJ2-3 TRBV20-1 TGCAGTGCTAGAGATCAGGGAAGTAGCGGGGTCGGGGATACGCAGTATTTT CSARDQGSSGVGDTQYF
NA NA TRBJ1-5 TRBV20-1 TGCAGTGCTAGAGAACTTAGGACGGCAGGCAATCAGCCCCAGCATTTT CSARELRTAGNQPQHF
many TRBD1 TRBJ2-7 TRBV12-3/TRBV12-4 TGTGCCAGCAGTCCTAGGGACAGGGGGTTCTACGAGCAGTACTTC CASSPRDRGFYEQYF
many NA TRBJ2-3 TRBV21-1 TGTGCCAGCAGCAAAAGGGTGGATGGCACAGATACGCAGTATTTT CASSKRVDGTDTQYF
many NA TRBJ2-1 TRBV20-1 TGCAGTGCTAGGGCGGGGTGGAGAGGCAATGAGCAGTTCTTC CSARAGWRGNEQFF
few NA TRBJ2-2 TRBV7-8 TGTGCCAGCAGCCGTATTACAGTGAACACCGGGGAGCTGTTTTTT CASSRITVNTGELFF
NA NA TRBJ1-3 TRBV4-3 TGCGCCAGCAGCCCCACAACGGGCGGAAACACCATATATTTT CASSPTTGGNTIYF